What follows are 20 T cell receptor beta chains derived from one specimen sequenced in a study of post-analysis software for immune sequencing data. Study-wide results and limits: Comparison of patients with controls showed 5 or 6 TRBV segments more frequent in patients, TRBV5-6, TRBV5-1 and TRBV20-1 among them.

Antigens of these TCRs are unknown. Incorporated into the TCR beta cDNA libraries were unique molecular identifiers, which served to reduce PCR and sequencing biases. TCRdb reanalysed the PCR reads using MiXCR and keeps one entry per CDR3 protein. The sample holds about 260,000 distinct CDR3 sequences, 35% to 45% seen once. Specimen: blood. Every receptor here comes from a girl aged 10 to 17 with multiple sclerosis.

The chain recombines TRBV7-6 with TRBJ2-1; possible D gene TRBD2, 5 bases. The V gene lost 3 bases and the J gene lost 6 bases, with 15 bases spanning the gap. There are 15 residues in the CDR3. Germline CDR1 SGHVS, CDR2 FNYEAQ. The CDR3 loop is CASSFKEGSINEQFF. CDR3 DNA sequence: TGTGCCAGCAGCTTTAAAGAGGGTAGTATCAATGAGCAGTTCTTC.

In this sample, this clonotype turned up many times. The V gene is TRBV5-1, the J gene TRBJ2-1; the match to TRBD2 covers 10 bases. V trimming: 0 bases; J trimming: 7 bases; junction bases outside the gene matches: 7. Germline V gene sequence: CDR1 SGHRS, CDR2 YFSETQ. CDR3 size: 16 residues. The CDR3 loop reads CASSLGAGGLWNEQFF. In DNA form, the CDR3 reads TGCGCCAGCAGCTTGGGAGCGGGGGGGCTTTGGAATGAGCAGTTCTTC.

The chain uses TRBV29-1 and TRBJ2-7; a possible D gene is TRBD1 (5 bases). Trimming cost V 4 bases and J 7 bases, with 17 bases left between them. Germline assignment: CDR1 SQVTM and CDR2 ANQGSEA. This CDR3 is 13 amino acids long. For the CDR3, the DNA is TGCAGCGTTGCGAAGGGGTCCTACAATGAGCAGTACTTC. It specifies CSVAKGSYNEQYF.

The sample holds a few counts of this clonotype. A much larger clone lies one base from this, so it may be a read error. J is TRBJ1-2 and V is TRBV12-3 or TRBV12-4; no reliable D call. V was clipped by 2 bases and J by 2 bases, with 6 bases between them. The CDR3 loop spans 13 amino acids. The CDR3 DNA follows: TGTGCCAGCAGTTTAATGTCCAACTATGGCTACACCTTC. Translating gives CASSLMSNYGYTF.

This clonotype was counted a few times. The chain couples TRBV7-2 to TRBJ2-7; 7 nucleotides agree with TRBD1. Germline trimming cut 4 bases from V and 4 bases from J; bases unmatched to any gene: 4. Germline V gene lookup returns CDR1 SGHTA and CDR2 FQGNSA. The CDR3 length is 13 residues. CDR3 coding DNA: TGTGCCAGCAGCTCGGACAGGCGGTACGAGCAGTACTTC. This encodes CASSSDRRYEQYF.

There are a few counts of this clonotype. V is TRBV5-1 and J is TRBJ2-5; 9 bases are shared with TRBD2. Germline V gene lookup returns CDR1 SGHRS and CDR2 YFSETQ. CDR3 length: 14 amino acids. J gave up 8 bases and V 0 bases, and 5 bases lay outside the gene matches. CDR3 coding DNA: TGCGCCAGCAGCTTGGAGGGACTAGCCCACACCCAGTACTTC. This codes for CASSLEGLAHTQYF.

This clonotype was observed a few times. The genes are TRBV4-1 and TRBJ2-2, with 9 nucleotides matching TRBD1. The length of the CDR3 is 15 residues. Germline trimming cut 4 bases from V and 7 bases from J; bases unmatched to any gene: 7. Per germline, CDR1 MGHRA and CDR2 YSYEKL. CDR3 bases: TGCGCCAGCAGCCCTTGGGACAGGGCCGGCGGGGAGCTGTTTTTT. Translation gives CASSPWDRAGGELFF.

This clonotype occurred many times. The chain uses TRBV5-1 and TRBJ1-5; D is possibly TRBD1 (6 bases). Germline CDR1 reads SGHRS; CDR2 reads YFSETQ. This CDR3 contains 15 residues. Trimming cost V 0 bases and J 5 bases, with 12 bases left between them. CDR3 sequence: CASSLAGEPYQPQHF. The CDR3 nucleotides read TGCGCCAGCAGCTTGGCAGGGGAACCCTATCAGCCCCAGCATTTT. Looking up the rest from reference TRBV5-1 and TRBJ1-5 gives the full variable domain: KAGVTQTPRYLIKTRGQQVTLSCSPISGHRSVSWYQQTPGQGLQFLFEYFSETQRNKGNFPGRFSGRQFSNSRSEMNVSTLELGDSALYLCASSLAGEPYQPQHFGDGTRLSIL.

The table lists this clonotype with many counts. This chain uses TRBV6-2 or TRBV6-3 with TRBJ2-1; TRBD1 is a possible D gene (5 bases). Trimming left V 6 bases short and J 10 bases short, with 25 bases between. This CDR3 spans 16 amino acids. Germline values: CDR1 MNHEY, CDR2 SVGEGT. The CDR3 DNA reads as TGTGCCAGCAGCTTCGACCTCCGAGTGGGGCTTGGCGAGCAGTTCTTC. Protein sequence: CASSFDLRVGLGEQFF.

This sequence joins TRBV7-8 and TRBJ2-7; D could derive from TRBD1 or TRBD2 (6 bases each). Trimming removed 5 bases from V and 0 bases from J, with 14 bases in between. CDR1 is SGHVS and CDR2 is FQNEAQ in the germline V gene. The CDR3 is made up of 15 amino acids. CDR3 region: CASSGGGFSSYEQYF. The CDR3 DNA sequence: TGTGCCAGCAGCGGAGGGGGGTTTAGCTCCTACGAGCAGTACTTC.

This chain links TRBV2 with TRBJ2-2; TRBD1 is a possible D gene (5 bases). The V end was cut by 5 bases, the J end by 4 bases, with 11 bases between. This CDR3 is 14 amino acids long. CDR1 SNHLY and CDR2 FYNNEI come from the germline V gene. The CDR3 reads CASSQAGSTGELFF. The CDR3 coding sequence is TGTGCCAGCAGTCAGGCAGGGTCCACCGGGGAGCTGTTTTTT.

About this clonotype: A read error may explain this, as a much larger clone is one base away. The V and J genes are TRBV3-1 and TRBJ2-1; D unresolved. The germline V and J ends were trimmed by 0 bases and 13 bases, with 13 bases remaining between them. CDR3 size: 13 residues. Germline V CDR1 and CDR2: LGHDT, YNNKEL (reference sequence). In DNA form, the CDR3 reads TGTGCCAGCAGCCAAGATAGTCCAGAGACCCAGTTCTTC. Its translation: CASSQDSPETQFF.

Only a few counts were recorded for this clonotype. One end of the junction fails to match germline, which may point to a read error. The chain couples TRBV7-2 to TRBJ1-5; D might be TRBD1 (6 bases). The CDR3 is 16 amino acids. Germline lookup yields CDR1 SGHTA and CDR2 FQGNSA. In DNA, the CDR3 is TGTGCCAGCAGCGAGCGCACAGGGACAAGCAGTCAGCCCCAGCATTTT. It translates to CASSERTGTSSQPQHF.

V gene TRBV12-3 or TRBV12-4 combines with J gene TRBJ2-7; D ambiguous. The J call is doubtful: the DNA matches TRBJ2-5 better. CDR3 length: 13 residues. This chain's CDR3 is CASSLELRETQYF. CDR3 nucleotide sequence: TGTGCCAGCAGTTTAGAACTAAGGGAGACCCAGTACTTC.

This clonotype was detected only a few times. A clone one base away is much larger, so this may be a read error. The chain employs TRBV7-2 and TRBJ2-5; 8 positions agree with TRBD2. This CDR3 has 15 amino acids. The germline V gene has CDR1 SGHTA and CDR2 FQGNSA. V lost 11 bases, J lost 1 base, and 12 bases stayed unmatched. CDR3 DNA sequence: TGTGCCGGCACACACGGGGGGGGACCCCAAGAGACCCAGTACTTC. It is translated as CAGTHGGGPQETQYF.

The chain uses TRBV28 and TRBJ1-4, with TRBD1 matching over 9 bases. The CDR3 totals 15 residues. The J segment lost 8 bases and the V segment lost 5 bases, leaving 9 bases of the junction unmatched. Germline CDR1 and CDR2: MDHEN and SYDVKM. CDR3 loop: CASSLETGGDEKLFF. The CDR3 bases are TGTGCCAGCAGTCTGGAGACAGGGGGTGACGAAAAACTGTTTTTT.

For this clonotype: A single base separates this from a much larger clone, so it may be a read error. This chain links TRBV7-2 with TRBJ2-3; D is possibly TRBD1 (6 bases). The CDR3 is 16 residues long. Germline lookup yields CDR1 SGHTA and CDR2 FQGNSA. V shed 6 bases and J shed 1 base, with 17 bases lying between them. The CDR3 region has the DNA TGTGCCAGCAGAATACAGGGTTGGCTTGGCACAGATACGCAGTATTTT. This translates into CASRIQGWLGTDTQYF.

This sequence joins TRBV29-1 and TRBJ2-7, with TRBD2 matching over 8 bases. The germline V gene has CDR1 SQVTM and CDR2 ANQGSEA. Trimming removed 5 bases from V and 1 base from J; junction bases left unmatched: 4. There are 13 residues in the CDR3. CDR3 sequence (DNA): TGCAGCGTTACCGGGGGGGAGTCCTACGAGCAGTACTTC. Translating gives CSVTGGESYEQYF.

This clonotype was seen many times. CDR3 bases: TGCGCCAGCAGCTTGTCCCGGGACTCCTATGGCTACACCTTC. Translated: CASSLSRDSYGYTF. The chain is built from TRBV5-1 and TRBJ1-2; a possible D gene is TRBD1 (5 bases). This CDR3 contains 14 residues. Germline V lookup: CDR1 SGHRS, CDR2 YFSETQ. Trimming removed 1 base from V and 4 bases from J, with 11 bases in between.

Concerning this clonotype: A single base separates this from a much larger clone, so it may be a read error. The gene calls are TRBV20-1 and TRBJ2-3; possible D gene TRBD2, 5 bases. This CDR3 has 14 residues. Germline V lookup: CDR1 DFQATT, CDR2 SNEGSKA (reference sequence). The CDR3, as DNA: TGCAGTGCTAGAGATGAGGAGGTCACAAATACGCAGTATTTT. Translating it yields CSARDEEVTNTQYF.